A single sample is the source of the 16 T cell receptor beta chains below, sequenced in a study of T cells in Graves' hyperthyroidism and ophthalmopathy. Using RNA transcripts as the source, TCR beta CDR3 regions were amplified. The TCR CDR3 was amplified in a first-round RT-PCR using the HTBI primer set. TCRdb reanalysed the multiplex PCR reads using MiXCR and keeps one entry per CDR3 protein. This sample has 200,000 to 250,000 distinct CDR3 sequences; about a sixth occur once, and the top ten carry around 28%. The sequenced material came from blood. The receptors come from a woman aged 18 to 35 with Graves' ophthalmopathy.

This CDR3 is CSARDPGQGESGELFF. CDR3 in DNA: TGCAGTGCTAGAGATCCGGGACAGGGGGAAAGCGGGGAGCTGTTTTTT. This rearrangement joins TRBV20-1 to TRBJ2-2, with 11 bases lining up with TRBD1. Germline loops: CDR1 DFQATT, CDR2 SNEGSKA (reference sequence). CDR3 length: 16 residues. The junction had 7 bases not matched to a gene; V was cut back by 0 bases and J by 7 bases.

The table lists this clonotype with many counts. The chain's CDR3 is CASSPDYTGELFF. The DNA for the CDR3 is TGTGCCAGCAGTCCCGATTACACCGGGGAGCTGTTTTTT. The rearrangement joins TRBV12-3 or TRBV12-4 to TRBJ2-2, with D hard to call. This CDR3 comprises 13 residues. Trimming pared 5 bases from V and 3 bases from J, leaving 7 bases between.

Points on this clonotype: A clone one base away is much larger, so this may be a read error. This chain connects TRBV7-2 to TRBJ2-3, with TRBD2 matching 8 bases. This CDR3 region has 15 residues. The ends lost 7 bases at V and 3 bases at J; junction bases unmatched: 9. CDR1 is SGHTA and CDR2 is FQGNSA in the germline V gene. The CDR3 DNA is TGTGCCAGCAACTTGGGACTAGGGGGTACAGATACGCAGTATTTT. Protein: CASNLGLGGTDTQYF.

There are a few counts of this clonotype. V is TRBV4-2 and J is TRBJ2-2; TRBD1 might be the D (7 bases). This CDR3 is built from 21 residues. Germline loops: CDR1 LGHNA, CDR2 YNFKEQ. Trimming took off 2 bases at V and 4 bases at J, with 29 bases between the two ends. Written as DNA, the CDR3 is TGTGCCAGCAGCCAACCCCTGGAGGGGGCGAACGTTTTCTTTCCCACCGGGGAGCTGTTTTTT. Translation gives CASSQPLEGANVFFPTGELFF.

The table lists this clonotype with many counts. The chain joins TRBV20-1 to TRBJ2-1; D perhaps matches TRBD2 (5 bases). Germline V lookup: CDR1 DFQATT, CDR2 SNEGSKA (reference sequence). This CDR3 has 18 amino acids. V lost 0 bases, J lost 3 bases, and 21 bases lay in between. Here the CDR3 reads CSARDLQRKAGFYNEQFF. The CDR3, as DNA: TGCAGTGCTAGAGATCTCCAGCGGAAGGCGGGTTTCTACAATGAGCAGTTCTTC.

At least ten counts were recorded for this clonotype. The chain recombines TRBV6-1 with TRBJ1-5; a possible D gene is TRBD1 (6 bases). CDR1 MNHNS and CDR2 SASEGT come from the germline V gene. The CDR3 totals 15 residues. V was pared by 0 bases and J by 6 bases, with 12 bases between. CDR3: CASSEASIQGQPQHF. The CDR3 DNA follows: TGTGCCAGCAGTGAAGCCTCAATACAGGGTCAGCCCCAGCATTTT.

Notes on this clonotype: This clone may be a read error of a much larger clone one base away. This sequence joins TRBV6-2 or TRBV6-3 and TRBJ2-7; D is perhaps TRBD1 or TRBD2 (5 bases each). This CDR3 comprises 19 residues. Looked up from germline, CDR1 is MNHEY and CDR2 is SVGEGT. CDR3 amino acids: CVSSYSHRDPVGHQYEQYF. The CDR3 nucleotides are TGTGTCAGCAGTTACTCCCACCGGGACCCAGTCGGGCACCAGTACGAGCAGTACTTC.

This clonotype has at least ten counts. The chain couples TRBV7-2 to TRBJ1-2, with D unclear. Deletions cut 0 bases from V and 5 bases from J, with 4 bases between. Germline CDR1 SGHTA, CDR2 FQGNSA. The CDR3 consists of 12 residues. The CDR3 region is CASSLAGYGYTF. CDR3 coding DNA: TGTGCCAGCAGCTTAGCCGGGTATGGCTACACCTTC.

On this clonotype: A much more abundant neighbour one base away suggests this may be a read error. The chain links TRBV6-1 to TRBJ2-1, with a tentative D call TRBD1 (6 bases). Trimming removed 6 bases at V and 10 bases at J, with 25 bases between. The CDR3 has 16 amino acids. Germline loops: CDR1 MNHNS, CDR2 SASEGT. CDR3: CASSPMKAGAVHEQFF. The CDR3 coding sequence is TGTGCCAGCAGCCCAATGAAGGCAGGGGCGGTTCACGAGCAGTTCTTC.

The table lists this clonotype with many counts. This rearrangement joins TRBV7-9 to TRBJ1-1; D uncertain. This CDR3 is built from 14 residues. Germline V gives CDR1 SEHNR, CDR2 FQNEAQ (reference sequence). Trimming took 5 bases from V and 3 from J, leaving 13 bases between them. CDR3: CASSPQAGYTEAFF. In nucleotides, the CDR3 is TGTGCCAGCAGCCCTCAGGCTGGGTACACTGAAGCTTTCTTT.

This clonotype showed up many times. The gene calls are TRBV19 and TRBJ2-7; D not resolved. Germline V lookup: CDR1 LNHDA, CDR2 SQIVND (reference sequence). This CDR3 is built from 14 residues. The ends were cut back, 4 bases at V and 2 bases at J, with 12 bases in the middle. CDR3 in DNA: TGTGCCAGTAGTACCCCCCCTAGGCCCTACGAGCAGTACTTC. Amino acids: CASSTPPRPYEQYF.

This clonotype was observed a handful of times. The chain is built from TRBV4-3 and TRBJ2-1, with TRBD1 matching 8 bases. The germline V gene encodes CDR1 LGHNA and CDR2 YSLEER. The length of the CDR3 is 15 residues. With 4 bases clipped from V and 7 bases from J, the junction kept 9 bases outside the gene matches. CDR3 amino acids: CASSLGTGLSNEQFF. The CDR3 bases are TGCGCCAGCAGCCTCGGGACAGGACTTTCTAATGAGCAGTTCTTC.

This clonotype was seen a few times. The chain employs TRBV10-3 and TRBJ2-7, with 12 nucleotides matching TRBD2. CDR1 and CDR2 from the germline V gene are ENHRY and SYGVKD. Germline trimming cut 6 bases from V and 3 bases from J; bases unmatched to any gene: 6. The CDR3 spans 15 residues. The CDR3 region has the DNA TGTGCCATCAGCCCCGGGACTAGCGGGTACTACGAGCAGTACTTC. Protein: CAISPGTSGYYEQYF.

The chain has TRBV9 and TRBJ2-1, with a possible D match to TRBD2 (6 bases). Germline V gives CDR1 SGDLS, CDR2 YYNGEE. CDR3 length equals 16 residues. With 0 bases removed from V and 0 bases from J, the gap between germline ends came to 10 bases. The CDR3 DNA is TGTGCCAGCAGCGTAGGCGGGGAGGCCTCCTACAATGAGCAGTTCTTC. It specifies CASSVGGEASYNEQFF.

This clonotype was recorded many times. The CDR3 protein is CATGSGGYTF. Here the CDR3 DNA reads TGTGCCACCGGAAGTGGGGGCTACACCTTC. This chain joins TRBV28 and TRBJ1-2; D remains unclear. V lost 10 bases and J 8 bases, leaving 11 bases between the germline ends. Looked up from germline, CDR1 is MDHEN and CDR2 is SYDVKM. The CDR3 has 10 residues.

The genes are TRBV28 and TRBJ2-7; TRBD2 matches at 14 bases. CDR1 is MDHEN, CDR2 SYDVKM, per germline. The CDR3 is 18 residues long. J was trimmed by 1 base and V by 3 bases; bases with no gene match: 8. The CDR3 sequence: CASSFPTGTSGGSYEQYF. Written as DNA, the CDR3 is TGTGCCAGCAGTTTCCCGACCGGGACTAGCGGGGGATCCTACGAGCAGTACTTC.